The next 4 T cell receptor beta chains were all read from a single sample in a study of blood T cell repertoires in COVID-19. TCRdb keeps only in-frame clones here, not all; method: immunoSEQ multiplex PCR. Among over 200,000 clones listed, approximately 80% were seen once. Sequenced sample: PBMCs or T cells enriched from blood (not recorded which). The source of these receptors is a man between 35 and 55 years old who had recovered from COVID-19.

The chain joins TRBV7-2 to TRBJ1-2; D gene uncertain. The CDR3 has 13 amino acids. CDR1 is SGHTA and CDR2 is FQGNSA in the germline V gene. V lost 6 bases to trimming and J lost 6 bases, with 14 bases between them. DNA for the CDR3: TGTGCCAGCAGGGCGGGGAGCGGGGATGGCTACACCTTC. Encoded protein: CASRAGSGDGYTF.

The genes are TRBV5-1 and TRBJ2-5; the D gene is possibly TRBD1 (5 bases). Germline V gene lookup returns CDR1 SGHRS and CDR2 YFSETQ. V was cut by 4 bases and J by 2 bases, with 12 bases left in between. CDR3 length: 14 residues. The CDR3 reads CASSGIGVQETQYF. CDR3 DNA sequence: TGCGCCAGCAGCGGAATAGGGGTGCAAGAGACCCAGTACTTC.

The CDR3 is CATQTVNTGELFF. For the CDR3, the DNA is TGTGCCACCCAAACAGTGAACACCGGGGAGCTGTTTTTT. This rearrangement joins TRBV28 to TRBJ2-2; no definite D call. This CDR3 has 13 amino acids. Germline V gene lookup returns CDR1 MDHEN and CDR2 SYDVKM. The V and J ends lost 10 bases and 1 base respectively, with 10 bases between them.

This sequence joins TRBV11-3 and TRBJ1-6, with D perhaps matching TRBD1 (5 bases). There are 14 residues in the CDR3. Per germline, CDR1 SGHNT and CDR2 YENEEA. V lost 3 bases to trimming and J lost 8 bases, with 11 bases between them. CDR3 DNA: TGTGCCAGCAGCTTCGGGGGAATGTATTCACCCCTCCACTTT. This codes for CASSFGGMYSPLHF.